A selection of T cell receptor beta chains follows, all from one sample in a study of shared clonotypes between healthy human individuals. The table came from immunoSEQ multiplex PCR; TCRdb's copy has only in-frame clones and leaves some out. The sample consists of some 980,000 clones, 76% of them appearing once. The sequenced sample was memory CD4+ T cells sorted from blood. These receptors all stem from a man younger than 30 in good health. Each CDR3 is given with its conserved first and last residue. The order of the fields is clone size, D gene, J gene, V gene, CDR3 DNA, CDR3 protein. D genes are given only for firm matches. The size of a clone is reported for some rows only, either as once, few or many, or as a class for expanded clones.

clone size: -; D gene: TRBD2; J gene: TRBJ2-3; V gene: TRBV19; CDR3 DNA: TGTGCCAGTAGGACGAATCTAGCGGGGGTATCGGATACGCAGTATTTT; CDR3 protein: CASRTNLAGVSDTQYF
clone size: -; D gene: -; J gene: TRBJ2-7; V gene: TRBV20-1; CDR3 DNA: TGCAGTGTAAAGCTTCACTACGAGCAGTACTTC; CDR3 protein: CSVKLHYEQYF
clone size: -; D gene: -; J gene: TRBJ2-2; V gene: TRBV6-5; CDR3 DNA: TGTGCCAGCAGTGACGACATGAGCACCGGGGAGCTGTTTTTT; CDR3 protein: CASSDDMSTGELFF
clone size: few; D gene: TRBD1; J gene: TRBJ1-6; V gene: TRBV14; CDR3 DNA: TGTGCCAGCAGCCAGGACAGGGGGGGGAATTCACCCCTCCACTTT; CDR3 protein: CASSQDRGGNSPLHF
clone size: -; D gene: -; J gene: TRBJ2-7; V gene: TRBV29-1; CDR3 DNA: TGCAGCGCCCCGGGCCTTAAGGAGCAGTACTTC; CDR3 protein: CSAPGLKEQYF
clone size: -; D gene: -; J gene: TRBJ1-1; V gene: TRBV19; CDR3 DNA: TGTGCCAGTAAGCGGACAACAGACACTGAAGCTTTCTTT; CDR3 protein: CASKRTTDTEAFF
clone size: once; D gene: -; J gene: TRBJ2-7; V gene: TRBV30; CDR3 DNA: TGTGCCTGGGGAGGGAGGGAGCAGTACTTC; CDR3 protein: CAWGGREQYF
clone size: -; D gene: TRBD2; J gene: TRBJ2-3; V gene: TRBV11-2; CDR3 DNA: TGTGCCAGCAGCTTAGGGAGACTAGCGGGACGCGGCCCAGATACGCAGTATTTT; CDR3 protein: CASSLGRLAGRGPDTQYF
clone size: -; D gene: -; J gene: TRBJ1-1; V gene: TRBV29-1; CDR3 DNA: TGCAGCGTTTTAATGTGGGGCATGAACACTGAAGCTTTCTTT; CDR3 protein: CSVLMWGMNTEAFF
clone size: -; D gene: -; J gene: TRBJ1-2; V gene: TRBV28; CDR3 DNA: TGTGCCAGCAGTTTCCCAAGGGGCTACACCTTC; CDR3 protein: CASSFPRGYTF
clone size: -; D gene: TRBD1; J gene: TRBJ1-5; V gene: TRBV6-5; CDR3 DNA: TGTGCCAGCAGTTTTGGGACAGGGTTTAGTCAGCCCCAGCATTTT; CDR3 protein: CASSFGTGFSQPQHF
clone size: -; D gene: -; J gene: TRBJ1-6; V gene: TRBV4-1; CDR3 DNA: TGCGCCAGCAGCCAAGATTTTGGGAATCTCTATAATTCACCCCTCCACTTT; CDR3 protein: CASSQDFGNLYNSPLHF
clone size: -; D gene: TRBD1; J gene: TRBJ1-6; V gene: TRBV30; CDR3 DNA: TGTGCCTGGAGTGAGGGGGACAGGGGATCACCCCTCCACTTT; CDR3 protein: CAWSEGDRGSPLHF
clone size: -; D gene: TRBD2; J gene: TRBJ2-7; V gene: TRBV2; CDR3 DNA: TGTGCCAGCAGACAGCGGGAGAGTGTTTACGAGCAGTACTTC; CDR3 protein: CASRQRESVYEQYF
clone size: -; D gene: -; J gene: TRBJ1-5; V gene: TRBV27; CDR3 DNA: TGTGCCAGCAGTTTAGGGGTCTATAGCAATCAGCCCCAGCATTTT; CDR3 protein: CASSLGVYSNQPQHF
clone size: -; D gene: -; J gene: TRBJ1-5; V gene: TRBV5-8; CDR3 DNA: TGTGCCAGCAGCTTTTCCACAGGAATTAGCAATCAGCCCCAGCATTTT; CDR3 protein: CASSFSTGISNQPQHF
clone size: -; D gene: -; J gene: TRBJ1-6; V gene: TRBV7-9; CDR3 DNA: TGTGCCAGCAGCTTAAACCAGGGAAATTCACCCCTCCACTTT; CDR3 protein: CASSLNQGNSPLHF
clone size: -; D gene: -; J gene: TRBJ1-3; V gene: TRBV18; CDR3 DNA: TGTGCCAGCTCAACTCGAGACAGGTCTGGAAACACCATATATTTT; CDR3 protein: CASSTRDRSGNTIYF
clone size: -; D gene: TRBD1; J gene: TRBJ1-2; V gene: TRBV9; CDR3 DNA: TGTGCCAGCAGCGTAGCTCCGACAGGGCTATCCTATGGCTACACCTTC; CDR3 protein: CASSVAPTGLSYGYTF
clone size: -; D gene: -; J gene: TRBJ2-2; V gene: TRBV5-1; CDR3 DNA: TGCGCCAGCAGCCTTTTACAGGGAACCGGGGAGCTGTTTTTT; CDR3 protein: CASSLLQGTGELFF
clone size: once; D gene: -; J gene: TRBJ1-2; V gene: TRBV7-8; CDR3 DNA: TGTGCCAGCAGCTTAGCCCCGGACCCGATTGGCTACACCTTC; CDR3 protein: CASSLAPDPIGYTF
clone size: -; D gene: TRBD1; J gene: TRBJ1-4; V gene: TRBV15; CDR3 DNA: TGTGCCACCAGCAGAGATAGGGGACAGGGCACTGAAAAACTGTTTTTT; CDR3 protein: CATSRDRGQGTEKLFF
clone size: -; D gene: -; J gene: TRBJ1-1; V gene: TRBV5-1; CDR3 DNA: TGCGCCAGCAGCTTCGGGACAAAGAACACTGAAGCTTTCTTT; CDR3 protein: CASSFGTKNTEAFF
clone size: -; D gene: -; J gene: TRBJ1-6; V gene: TRBV5-6; CDR3 DNA: TGTGCCAGCAGCTTGGACAGCCACAATTCACCCCTCCACTTT; CDR3 protein: CASSLDSHNSPLHF
clone size: few; D gene: -; J gene: TRBJ2-7; V gene: TRBV27; CDR3 DNA: TGTGCCAGCAGTTTGGGCGCGGGCCACGAGCAGTACTTC; CDR3 protein: CASSLGAGHEQYF